This T cell receptor (beta chain) was profiled in a study of cytomegalovirus exposure and HLA in healthy donors. The study, taken as a whole, reports: A later analysis found first-cohort TCR clusters tended to co-occur in the 120 validation repertoires.

Repertoires were generated with immunoSEQ multiplex PCR, while TCRdb's copy carries only in-frame clones and drops some. The table has 200,000 to 250,000 clones, approximately 80% seen once. The CDR3 length is 12 residues. V was shortened by 6 bases and J by 3 bases, with 8 bases between the two germline ends. Germline CDR1 reads ENHRY; CDR2 reads SYGVKD. About this clone: Its antigen is as yet unknown.

Sequenced sample: PBMCs. The receptor was isolated from a woman under 40 in good health and CMV-seropositive. J is TRBJ1-1 and V is TRBV10-3; D not resolved. CDR3 in amino acids: CAIRAGDTEAFF. In nucleotides, the CDR3 is TGTGCCATCAGGGCTGGGGACACTGAAGCTTTCTTT.